This is a list of T cell receptor beta chains from one sample in a study of Graves' ophthalmopathy and Graves' hyperthyroidism. TCRdb re-derived calls from the multiplex PCR reads in MiXCR, one entry per CDR3 protein. The table shows about 200,000 distinct CDR3 sequences, with approximately 29% occurring only once. The specimen sequenced was peripheral blood. These receptors were taken from a man aged 45-65 years with Graves' ophthalmopathy. The CDR3 runs from the conserved cysteine through the conserved F or W. The order of the fields is D gene, CDR3 length, J gene, V gene, clone size, CDR3 DNA, CDR3 protein. D genes are given only for firm matches. Only part of the rows carry a size: once, few, many, or a class if the clone is expanded.

NA 16 TRBJ2-2 TRBV19 many TGTGCCAGTAGTCGTCTCGGCGGCCACGACACCGGGGAGCTGTTTTTT CASSRLGGHDTGELFF
TRBD1 15 TRBJ1-5 TRBV6-1 NA TGTGCCAGCATTCAGGGGGGAGATGGCAATCAGCCCCAGCATTTT CASIQGGDGNQPQHF
TRBD2 17 TRBJ2-7 TRBV6-2/TRBV6-3 many TGTGCCAGCAGTTATTCCCTTCTAGCGGGGAGCTCCTACGAGCAGTACTTC CASSYSLLAGSSYEQYF
NA 11 TRBJ2-7 TRBV7-2 many TGTGCCAGCAGCGTCGTTTACGAGCAGTACTTC CASSVVYEQYF
NA 15 TRBJ2-5 TRBV7-2 many TGTGCCAGCAGCTTAGCGCGGAATAGCGCGGAGACCCAGTACTTC CASSLARNSAETQYF
TRBD1 14 TRBJ1-5 TRBV6-2/TRBV6-3 many TGTGCCAGCAGTTCGACAGGGCGAAGCCAGCCCCAGCATTTT CASSSTGRSQPQHF
NA 15 TRBJ1-1 TRBV5-1 many TGCGCCAGCAGCTTGGTAGGGCTGGTCGGGGCTGAAGCTTTCTTT CASSLVGLVGAEAFF
NA 16 TRBJ2-5 TRBV2 many TGTGCCAGCAGTGAAGTGACAGTTAGGGTCCAAGAGACCCAGTACTTC CASSEVTVRVQETQYF
NA 14 TRBJ2-5 TRBV19 NA TGTGCCAGTAGTATGGGCCCTTCCAGGGAGACCCAGTACTTC CASSMGPSRETQYF
NA 15 TRBJ1-5 TRBV29-1 many TGCAGCGCAATCCAGGGGTCGGGCGGCAATCAGCCCCAGCATTTT CSAIQGSGGNQPQHF
TRBD1 18 TRBJ1-5 TRBV27 NA TGTGCCAGCAGAGAGACAGGGTTTGGGTTTCTTGGCAATCAGCCCCAGCATTTT CASRETGFGFLGNQPQHF
TRBD2 13 TRBJ2-5 TRBV6-5 few TGTGCCAGCGAACGGGGGGTCCAAGAGACCCAGTACTTC CASERGVQETQYF
TRBD1 14 TRBJ1-6 TRBV12-3/TRBV12-4 few TGTGCCAGCAGGTGGGACAGGGGTAATTCACCCCTCCACTTT CASRWDRGNSPLHF
NA 15 TRBJ2-7 TRBV9 many TGTGCCAGCACCAGAGGGACTTCTAGCTCCTACGAGCAGTACTTC CASTRGTSSSYEQYF
NA 16 TRBJ1-6 TRBV7-9 many TGTGCCAGCAGCTTCGGGGGACACAGGGATTATTCACCCCTCCACTTT CASSFGGHRDYSPLHF
TRBD1 14 TRBJ2-7 TRBV20-1 NA TGCAGTGCTTACACCGGGACAGGGGGCTACGAGCAGTACTTC CSAYTGTGGYEQYF
TRBD2 15 TRBJ2-7 TRBV28 many TGTGCCAGCAGTTTAAAGGGCGGGAGAGTTTACGAGCAGTACTTC CASSLKGGRVYEQYF
NA 15 TRBJ2-5 TRBV28 many TGTGCCAGCAGTTTTAGGTATTCCGACCAAGAGACCCAGTACTTC CASSFRYSDQETQYF
NA 14 TRBJ2-5 TRBV20-1 many TGCAGTGCTAGGGACCAGTACGGCCGAGAGACCCAGTACTTC CSARDQYGRETQYF
NA 14 TRBJ2-7 TRBV19 NA TGTGCCAGTAGTAGAGGGTCCGATACCTACGAGCAGTACTTC CASSRGSDTYEQYF